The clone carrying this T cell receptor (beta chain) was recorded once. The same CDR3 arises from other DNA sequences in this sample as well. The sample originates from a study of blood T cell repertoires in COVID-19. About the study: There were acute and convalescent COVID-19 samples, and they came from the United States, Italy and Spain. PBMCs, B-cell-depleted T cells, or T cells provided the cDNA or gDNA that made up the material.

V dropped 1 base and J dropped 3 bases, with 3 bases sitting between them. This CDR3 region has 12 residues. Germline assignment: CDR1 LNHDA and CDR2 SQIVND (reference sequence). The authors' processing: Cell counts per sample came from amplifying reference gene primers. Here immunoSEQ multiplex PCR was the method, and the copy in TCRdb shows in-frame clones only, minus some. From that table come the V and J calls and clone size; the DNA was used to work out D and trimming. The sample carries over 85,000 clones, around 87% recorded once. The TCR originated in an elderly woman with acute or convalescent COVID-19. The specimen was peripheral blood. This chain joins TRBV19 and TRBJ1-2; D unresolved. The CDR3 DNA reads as TGTGCCAGTAGTATAGGCGACTATGGCTACACCTTC. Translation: CASSIGDYGYTF.